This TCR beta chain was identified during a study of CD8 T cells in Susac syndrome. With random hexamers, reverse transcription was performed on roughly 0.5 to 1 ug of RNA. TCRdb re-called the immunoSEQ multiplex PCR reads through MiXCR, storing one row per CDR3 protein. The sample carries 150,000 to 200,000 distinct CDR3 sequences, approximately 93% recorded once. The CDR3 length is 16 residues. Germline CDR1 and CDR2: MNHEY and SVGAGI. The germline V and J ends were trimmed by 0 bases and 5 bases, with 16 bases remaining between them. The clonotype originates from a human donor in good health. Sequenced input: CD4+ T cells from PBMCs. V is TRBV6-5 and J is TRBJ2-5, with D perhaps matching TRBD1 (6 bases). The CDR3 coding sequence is TGTGCCAGCAGTTACTCCTGGGCAGGGGAATCGGAGACCCAGTACTTC. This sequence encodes CASSYSWAGESETQYF.